The 17 T cell receptor beta chains listed next were all sequenced from one sample in a study of shared clonotypes between healthy human individuals. TCRdb keeps only in-frame clones here, not all; method: immunoSEQ multiplex PCR. The sample has about 2.1 million clones, roughly 93% seen once. Positive CCR7 selection of CD45RO-negative cells yielded the naive CD8 cells, and terminally differentiated effector memory CD45RA+ cells were excluded. The source material was naive CD8+ T cells from PBMCs. The receptors derive from a man in his late teens or twenties in good health. Some clones in this sample may be carry-over from other donors' samples.

The chain employs TRBV7-8 and TRBJ2-2; possible D gene TRBD2, 6 bases. CDR1 is SGHVS, CDR2 FQNEAQ, per germline. Trimming removed 2 bases at V and 4 bases at J, with 11 bases between. The CDR3 totals 15 residues. The CDR3 reads CASSLREYGTGELFF. The CDR3 region has the DNA TGTGCCAGCAGCTTACGGGAGTACGGCACCGGGGAGCTGTTTTTT.

Only one count was recorded for this clone. The chain uses TRBV5-4 and TRBJ2-7, with D hard to call. The germline gives CDR1 SGHNT, CDR2 YYREEE (reference sequence). The length of the CDR3 is 15 residues. Trimming took off 3 bases at V and 3 bases at J, with 16 bases between the two ends. The DNA for the CDR3 is TGTGCCAGCAGCTCTACAGCTGACAACTACTACGAGCAGTACTTC. It is translated as CASSSTADNYYEQYF.

This clone was seen a handful of times. This sequence joins TRBV29-1 and TRBJ1-1, with 7 positions matching TRBD1. The ends lost 6 bases at V and 4 bases at J; junction bases unmatched: 5. The CDR3 is 12 amino acids. CDR1 and CDR2 from the germline V gene are SQVTM and ANQGSEA. The CDR3, as DNA: TGCAGCGTACAGGGGTCGGTCACTGAAGCTTTCTTT. Amino acids: CSVQGSVTEAFF.

The table lists this clone with a count of one. V and J are TRBV27 and TRBJ2-7; maybe TRBD2 (6 bases). CDR3 length: 15 residues. Germline values: CDR1 MNHEY, CDR2 SMNVEV (reference sequence). Trimming took 6 bases from V and 0 from J, leaving 15 bases between them. CDR3: CASRASGQSSYEQYF. CDR3 DNA: TGTGCCAGCAGGGCAAGCGGGCAGAGCTCCTACGAGCAGTACTTC.

This sequence joins TRBV27 and TRBJ1-1; maybe TRBD1 (6 bases). This CDR3 has 13 amino acids. V lost 4 bases to trimming and J lost 5 bases, with 11 bases between them. Germline V lookup: CDR1 MNHEY, CDR2 SMNVEV (reference sequence). In DNA form, the CDR3 reads TGTGCCAGCAGTTCTGGGGGCATTACTGAAGCTTTCTTT. Translated, it gives CASSSGGITEAFF.

The chain combines TRBV5-1 with TRBJ1-1; 7 bases align to TRBD1. Germline loops: CDR1 SGHRS, CDR2 YFSETQ. Unmatched junction bases numbered 3, after V lost 3 bases and J lost 1 base. The CDR3 has 14 amino acids. The CDR3 sequence is CASSWAGGNTEAFF. CDR3 DNA: TGCGCCAGCAGCTGGGCAGGGGGGAACACTGAAGCTTTCTTT.

With respect to this clone: Mismatch with germline at one junction end may stem from a read error. The chain recombines TRBV29-1 with TRBJ2-1; no firm D call. The CDR3 length is 16 residues. CDR1 and CDR2 (germline): SQVTM, ANQGSEA. The CDR3 spells CGVEYPATASYNEQFF. CDR3 bases: TGCGGCGTGGAATATCCGGCGACGGCAAGCTACAATGAGCAGTTCTTC.

The CDR3 sequence is CASSRDRGLGANVLTF. The DNA of the CDR3 is TGTGCCAGTAGTAGGGACAGGGGGCTTGGGGCCAACGTCCTGACTTTC. The V call is TRBV19, the J call TRBJ2-6; 12 bases are a match to TRBD1. Unmatched junction bases numbered 1, after V lost 4 bases and J lost 3 bases. Germline CDR1 and CDR2: LNHDA and SQIVND (reference sequence). The length of the CDR3 is 16 residues.

This clone was recorded once. V gene TRBV4-1 combines with J gene TRBJ2-7; 7 bases agree with TRBD1. Germline CDR1 is MGHRA and CDR2 is YSYEKL. This CDR3 region has 14 residues. After removal of 1 base from V and 4 bases from J, the junction contained 4 bases not matched to a gene. CDR3 sequence: CASSQVLQGYEQYF. The CDR3 DNA follows: TGCGCCAGCAGCCAAGTCTTACAGGGGTACGAGCAGTACTTC.

Comments on this clone: Within the sample, other DNA sequences also encode this same CDR3. This CDR3 is CAWSVRPSYEQYF. In DNA, the CDR3 is TGTGCCTGGAGTGTTCGGCCTTCCTACGAGCAGTACTTC. This chain uses TRBV30 with TRBJ2-7; D is unresolved. The CDR3 totals 13 residues. Trimming left V 0 bases short and J 1 base short, with 7 bases between. Germline CDR1 is GTSNPN and CDR2 is SVGIG (reference sequence).

The genes are TRBV6-5 and TRBJ2-2, with no clear D. Germline loops: CDR1 MNHEY, CDR2 SVGAGI. Trimming cost V 0 bases and J 6 bases, with 11 bases left between them. The CDR3 consists of 15 residues. CDR3 coding DNA: TGTGCCAGCAGTTACTCGCCCGGACCCGCCGGGGAGCTGTTTTTT. It yields the protein CASSYSPGPAGELFF.

This clone was observed a single time. This sequence joins TRBV28 and TRBJ1-2; 7 positions match TRBD1. The V gene's germline CDR1 is MDHEN and CDR2 SYDVKM. The V and J ends lost 7 bases and 4 bases, in that order; junction bases with no gene match: 9. CDR3 size: 14 residues. DNA of the CDR3: TGTGCCAGCAACACCAGGGGGAGTCTCTATGGCTACACCTTC. Amino acids: CASNTRGSLYGYTF.

The chain combines TRBV5-4 with TRBJ1-1; 7 bases match TRBD1. The CDR3 consists of 14 residues. Looked up from germline, CDR1 is SGHNT and CDR2 is YYREEE (reference sequence). V lost 3 bases and J lost 5; bases outside the gene matches: 7. The CDR3 DNA is TGTGCCAGCAGCTCCCAGGGGGTCGGGACTGAAGCTTTCTTT. Residues: CASSSQGVGTEAFF. Combining the CDR3 with reference TRBV5-4 and TRBJ1-1 gives the whole variable domain ETGVTQSPTHLIKTRGQQVTLRCSSQSGHNTVSWYQQALGQGPQFIFQYYREEENGRGNFPPRFSGLQFPNYSSELNVNALELDDSALYLCASSSQGVGTEAFFGQGTRLTVV.

The CDR3 protein is CASSLALGWAPPLEKLFF. The CDR3 DNA reads TGTGCCAGCAGCTTAGCGTTGGGGTGGGCCCCACCCCTCGAAAAACTGTTTTTT. The chain joins TRBV7-8 to TRBJ1-4; D is ambiguous. Trimming pared 0 bases from V and 8 bases from J, leaving 22 bases between. Germline assignment: CDR1 SGHVS and CDR2 FQNEAQ. The CDR3 is made up of 18 amino acids.

The genes are TRBV4-2 and TRBJ1-1; D uncertain. CDR1 is LGHNA, CDR2 YNFKEQ, per germline. The CDR3 length is 13 residues. The ends were cut back, 0 bases at V and 2 bases at J, with 4 bases in the middle. In DNA, the CDR3 is TGTGCCAGCAGCCAAGAAATAAACACTGAAGCTTTCTTT. Its protein is CASSQEINTEAFF.

The chain links TRBV9 to TRBJ1-2, with 9 bases lining up with TRBD1. CDR1 is SGDLS and CDR2 is YYNGEE in the germline V gene. The CDR3 loop spans 16 amino acids. V lost 3 bases to trimming and J lost 7 bases; unmatched junction nucleotides: 13. This CDR3 is CASSAGAQTGGIGYTF. CDR3 DNA sequence: TGTGCCAGCAGCGCTGGGGCCCAGACAGGGGGAATTGGCTACACCTTC.

The chain has TRBV18 and TRBJ2-7, with D possibly called TRBD1 or TRBD2 (5 bases each). The CDR3 consists of 15 residues. V lost 5 bases to trimming and J lost 1 base, with 15 bases between them. Germline V gives CDR1 KGHSH, CDR2 LQKENI. CDR3 nucleotide sequence: TGTGCCAGCTCAACAGGACTTACGAGATCCTACGAGCAGTACTTC. It is translated as CASSTGLTRSYEQYF. Full variable domain (remainder filled in from reference TRBV18 and TRBJ2-7): NAGVMQNPRHLVRRRGQEARLRCSPMKGHSHVYWYRQLPEEGLKFMVYLQKENIIDESGMPKERFSAEFPKEGPSILRIQQVVRGDSAAYFCASSTGLTRSYEQYFGPGTRLTVT.